These T cell receptor beta chains were read from a single sample in a study of blood T cell repertoires in COVID-19. Assay: immunoSEQ multiplex PCR; the TCRdb copy retains only in-frame clones and omits some. The table lists some 180,000 clones, about nine tenths of them singletons. Sequenced: peripheral blood. These receptors were collected from a man between 65 and 85 years old with active or convalescent COVID-19. CDR3s include the opening cysteine and the closing phenylalanine or tryptophan. The D gene is left open where the match is weak. Clone size is given for some rows only: seen once, a few or many times, or a class if the clone is expanded.

CASRGQDRGYTF	TGCGCCAGCAGGGGACAGGATCGGGGCTACACCTTC	TRBV10-2	TRBJ1-2	TRBD1	.
CASSQSDRVKTEAFF	TGTGCCAGCAGCCAGTCTGACAGGGTGAAAACTGAAGCTTTCTTT	TRBV3-1/TRBV3-2	TRBJ1-1	TRBD1	.
CAWSLTLGGTEAFF	TGTGCCTGGAGTCTCACCTTGGGGGGTACTGAAGCTTTCTTT	TRBV30	TRBJ1-1	.	.
CASSPPGQGVLNTQYF	TGTGCCAGCTCACCACCGGGACAGGGGGTACTAAATACGCAGTATTTT	TRBV18	TRBJ2-3	TRBD1	.
CATSGQGGNIQYF	TGTGCCACCAGTGGGCAGGGAGGGAACATTCAGTACTTC	TRBV24-1	TRBJ2-4	TRBD2	.
CASSTQGQGPQHF	TGTGCCAGCAGTACGCAGGGTCAAGGGCCCCAGCATTTT	TRBV3-1/TRBV3-2	TRBJ1-5	.	.
CASSLERPRAEAFF	TGTGCCAGCAGCTTAGAGAGACCCCGGGCTGAAGCTTTCTTT	TRBV11-2	TRBJ1-1	.	.
CASSSTSGGFSYEQYF	TGTGCCAGCAGCTCTACTAGCGGGGGGTTCTCCTACGAGCAGTACTTC	TRBV7-2	TRBJ2-7	TRBD2	once
CASSPIGGNYGYTF	TGTGCCAGCAGCCCCATAGGCGGCAACTATGGCTACACCTTC	TRBV11-2	TRBJ1-2	.	.
CASIGTGAKNIQYF	TGCGCCAGCATTGGGACAGGGGCCAAAAACATTCAGTACTTC	TRBV10-2	TRBJ2-4	TRBD1	.
CASKIKQGPSYEQYF	TGTGCCAGCAAAATTAAACAGGGACCCTCCTACGAGCAGTACTTC	TRBV2	TRBJ2-7	.	.
CASAYTSGVTNEKLFF	TGTGCCAGCGCTTACACTAGTGGGGTAACTAATGAAAAACTGTTTTTT	TRBV28	TRBJ1-4	.	.
CSASRGIEQFF	TGCAGTGCTAGTCGAGGTATTGAGCAGTTCTTC	TRBV20-1	TRBJ2-1	.	.
CASSYSGTGIISGNTIYF	TGTGCCAGCAGTTACTCCGGGACAGGGATTATCTCTGGAAACACCATATATTTT	TRBV6-2/TRBV6-3	TRBJ1-3	TRBD1	.
CASLDPNTGELFF	TGTGCCAGTCTAGATCCGAACACCGGGGAGCTGTTTTTT	TRBV6-5	TRBJ2-2	.	.
CASSEGRGTDGYTF	TGTGCCAGCAGTGAAGGGAGGGGGACAGATGGCTACACCTTC	TRBV6-1	TRBJ1-2	TRBD1	once
CASSLQGAWEKLFF	TGTGCCAGCAGCTTGCAGGGGGCATGGGAAAAACTGTTTTTT	TRBV5-6	TRBJ1-4	TRBD1	.
CASSSRGGVGNQPQHF	TGTGCCAGCAGCTCACGGGGAGGTGTGGGCAATCAGCCCCAGCATTTT	TRBV7-6	TRBJ1-5	.	.
CSASARAGEKLFF	TGCAGTGCCAGTGCCCGAGCGGGTGAAAAACTGTTTTTT	TRBV20-1	TRBJ1-4	.	.
CASSPGRDYWSNYGYTF	TGTGCCAGCAGCCCTGGCAGGGACTACTGGAGTAACTATGGCTACACCTTC	TRBV7-8	TRBJ1-2	.	.
CASSRTGQMNTEAFF	TGCGCCAGCAGCCGAACGGGACAGATGAACACTGAAGCTTTCTTT	TRBV5-1	TRBJ1-1	TRBD1	.
CASSQVRGWGTEAFF	TGTGCCAGCAGCCAAGTTCGGGGATGGGGCACTGAAGCTTTCTTT	TRBV14	TRBJ1-1	.	.
CATSRAQSGANVLTF	TGTGCCACCAGCAGGGCACAATCCGGGGCCAACGTCCTGACTTTC	TRBV15	TRBJ2-6	.	.
CASSLVASGANVLTF	TGTGCCAGCAGTTTGGTGGCCTCTGGGGCCAACGTCCTGACTTTC	TRBV6-6	TRBJ2-6	.	.
CASSVEEGIREKLFF	TGTGCCAGCAGCGTAGAGGAGGGAATTCGGGAAAAACTGTTTTTT	TRBV9	TRBJ1-4	.	.
CASSLRTSGSNEQFF	TGTGCCAGCAGCTTAAGGACTAGCGGGAGTAATGAGCAGTTCTTC	TRBV7-9	TRBJ2-1	TRBD2	.
CATSRVFEGYTF	TGTGCCACCAGCAGAGTGTTCGAGGGCTACACCTTC	TRBV15	TRBJ1-2	.	many
CASSGLGQGNQPQHF	TGTGCCAGTAGTGGTCTGGGACAGGGCAATCAGCCCCAGCATTTT	TRBV19	TRBJ1-5	TRBD1	.
CASSEGRRGHGELFF	TGTGCCAGCTCAGAGGGGAGAAGGGGGCACGGGGAGCTGTTTTTT	TRBV7-9	TRBJ2-2	TRBD1	.
CASREDRAQPQHF	TGTGCCAGCAGGGAGGACAGGGCCCAGCCCCAGCATTTT	TRBV28	TRBJ1-5	TRBD1	.
CASGTGGGRTNTEAFF	TGTGCCAGCGGAACAGGGGGCGGAAGAACGAACACTGAAGCTTTCTTT	TRBV18	TRBJ1-1	TRBD1	.
CASSTRQGGNEQFF	TGTGCCAGCAGCACACGACAGGGCGGGAATGAGCAGTTCTTC	TRBV21-1	TRBJ2-1	.	.
CATSDLALTEAGYTIYF	TGTGCCACCAGTGATTTGGCCTTGACCGAGGCGGGCTACACCATATATTTT	TRBV24-1	TRBJ1-3	.	once
CASRSWTGDSNQPQHF	TGTGCAAGTCGCTCCTGGACAGGAGATAGCAATCAGCCCCAGCATTTT	TRBV12-2	TRBJ1-5	.	.
CASSEWQSNTEAFF	TGTGCCAGCAGTGAATGGCAGTCAAACACTGAAGCTTTCTTT	TRBV2	TRBJ1-1	.	.
CASSIVTGAYEQYF	TGTGCCAGTAGTATAGTAACAGGGGCCTACGAGCAGTACTTC	TRBV19	TRBJ2-7	TRBD1	.
CASSMRIAGDTQYF	TGTGCCAGTAGTATGAGAATAGCGGGAGATACGCAGTATTTT	TRBV19	TRBJ2-3	TRBD2	.
CASSRDRTEDTQYF	TGTGCCAGCTCGCGGGACAGGACGGAGGATACGCAGTATTTT	TRBV18	TRBJ2-3	TRBD1	once
CASSNIGRNTEAFF	TGTGCCAGTAGTAATATAGGGAGGAACACTGAAGCTTTCTTT	TRBV19	TRBJ1-1	.	.
CSDTPGIMNTEAFF	TGCAGCGACACCCCCGGGATTATGAACACTGAAGCTTTCTTT	TRBV29-1	TRBJ1-1	.	.
CASSSPWRVPFLPQHF	TGTGCCAGCAGCTCCCCGTGGAGAGTTCCTTTTCTGCCCCAGCATTTT	TRBV11-2	TRBJ1-5	.	few
CASSFRQGAMDGYTF	TGTGCCAGCAGCTTCCGCCAGGGGGCTATGGATGGCTACACCTTC	TRBV7-2	TRBJ1-2	TRBD1	.
CASSPSGQTNTEAFF	TGTGCCAGCAGCCCATCTGGACAAACCAACACTGAAGCTTTCTTT	TRBV7-2	TRBJ1-1	.	.
CASSPRQREAFF	TGTGCCAGCAGCCCCAGACAGCGTGAAGCTTTCTTT	TRBV6-2/TRBV6-3	TRBJ1-1	.	.
CASSENSYGYTF	TGTGCCAGCAGCGAAAACAGCTATGGCTACACCTTC	TRBV6-6	TRBJ1-2	.	.
CATSSYRGAYSNQPQHF	TGTGCCACCAGCAGCTACAGGGGCGCCTATAGCAATCAGCCCCAGCATTTT	TRBV15	TRBJ1-5	TRBD1	few
CASSQDLQGGAFF	TGTGCCAGCAGCCAAGATCTCCAGGGGGGAGCTTTCTTT	TRBV14	TRBJ1-1	TRBD1	few
CASTVWGGLAGKGGETQYF	TGCGCCAGCACAGTGTGGGGTGGACTAGCGGGAAAAGGAGGGGAGACCCAGTACTTC	TRBV10-2	TRBJ2-5	TRBD2	.
CASSLAHRPFANYGYTF	TGTGCCAGCAGCTTAGCCCACAGACCGTTTGCTAACTATGGCTACACCTTC	TRBV7-8	TRBJ1-2	.	.
CASSLVSGVTSYEQYF	TGCGCCAGCAGCTTGGTATCGGGGGTCACCTCCTACGAGCAGTACTTC	TRBV5-1	TRBJ2-7	.	.
CASSLAGAGKDNEQFF	TGTGCCAGCAGCTTAGCTGGGGCAGGGAAAGACAATGAGCAGTTCTTC	TRBV7-9	TRBJ2-1	.	.
CASSFPWDYTDTQYF	TGTGCCAGCAGCTTCCCCTGGGACTACACAGATACGCAGTATTTT	TRBV11-2	TRBJ2-3	TRBD2	.
CASSLSPGPTYEQYF	TGTGCCAGCAGCTTATCCCCAGGGCCAACCTACGAGCAGTACTTC	TRBV13	TRBJ2-7	.	.
CASSSGRRGEQYF	TGTGCCAGCAGCTCTGGAAGGCGGGGGGAGCAGTACTTC	TRBV7-2	TRBJ2-7	TRBD2	.
CASSVALTDTQYF	TGTGCCAGCAGCGTAGCCCTCACAGATACGCAGTATTTT	TRBV9	TRBJ2-3	.	.
CSVGSDSRYEQFF	TGCAGCGTTGGATCCGACAGTCGGTATGAGCAGTTCTTC	TRBV29-1	TRBJ2-1	.	.